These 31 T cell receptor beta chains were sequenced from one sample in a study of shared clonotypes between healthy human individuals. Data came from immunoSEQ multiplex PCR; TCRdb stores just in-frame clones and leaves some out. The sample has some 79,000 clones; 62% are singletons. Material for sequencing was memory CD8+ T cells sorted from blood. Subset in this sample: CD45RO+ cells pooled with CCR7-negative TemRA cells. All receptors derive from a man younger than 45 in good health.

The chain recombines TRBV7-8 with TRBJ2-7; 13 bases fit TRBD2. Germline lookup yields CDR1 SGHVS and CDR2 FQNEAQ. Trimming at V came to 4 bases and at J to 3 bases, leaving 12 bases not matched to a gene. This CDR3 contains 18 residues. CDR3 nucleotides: TGTGCCAGCAGCTCGGGAACCGGACTAGCGGGAGATGGCTACGAGCAGTACTTC. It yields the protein CASSSGTGLAGDGYEQYF.

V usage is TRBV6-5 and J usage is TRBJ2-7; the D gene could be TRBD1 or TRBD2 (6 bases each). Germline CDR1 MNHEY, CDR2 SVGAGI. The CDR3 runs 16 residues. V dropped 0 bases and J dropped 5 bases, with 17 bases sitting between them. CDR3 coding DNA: TGTGCCAGCAGTTACTCGATCGGAGGGGGAAGCGACGAGCAGTACTTC. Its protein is CASSYSIGGGSDEQYF.

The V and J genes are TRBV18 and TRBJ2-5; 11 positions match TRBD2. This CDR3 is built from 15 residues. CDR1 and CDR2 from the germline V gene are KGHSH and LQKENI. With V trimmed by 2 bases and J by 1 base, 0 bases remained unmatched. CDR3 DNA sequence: TGTGCCAGCTCACCAGGGACTAGCGGCCAAGAGACCCAGTACTTC. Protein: CASSPGTSGQETQYF. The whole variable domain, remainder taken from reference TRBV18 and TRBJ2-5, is NAGVMQNPRHLVRRRGQEARLRCSPMKGHSHVYWYRQLPEEGLKFMVYLQKENIIDESGMPKERFSAEFPKEGPSILRIQQVVRGDSAAYFCASSPGTSGQETQYFGPGTRLLVL.

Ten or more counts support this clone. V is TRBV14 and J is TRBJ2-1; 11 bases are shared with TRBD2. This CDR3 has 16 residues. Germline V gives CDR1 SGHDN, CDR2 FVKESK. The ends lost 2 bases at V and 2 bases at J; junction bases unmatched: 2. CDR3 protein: CASSQTGLAAYNEQFF. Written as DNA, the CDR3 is TGTGCCAGCAGCCAAACGGGACTAGCGGCCTACAATGAGCAGTTCTTC.

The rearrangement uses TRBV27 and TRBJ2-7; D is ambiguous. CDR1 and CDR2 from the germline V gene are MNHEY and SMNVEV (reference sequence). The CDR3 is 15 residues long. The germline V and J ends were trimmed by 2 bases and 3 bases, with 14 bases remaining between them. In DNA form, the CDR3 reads TGTGCCAGCAGTTTACTAGGCAGGCCAAACTACGAGCAGTACTTC. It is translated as CASSLLGRPNYEQYF.

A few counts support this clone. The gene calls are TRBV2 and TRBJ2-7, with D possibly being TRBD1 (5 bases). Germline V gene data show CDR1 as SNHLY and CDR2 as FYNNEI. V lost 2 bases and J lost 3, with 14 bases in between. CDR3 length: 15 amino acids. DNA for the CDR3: TGTGCCAGCAGTGAACAGGGTGCCCCCCACTACGAGCAGTACTTC. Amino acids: CASSEQGAPHYEQYF.

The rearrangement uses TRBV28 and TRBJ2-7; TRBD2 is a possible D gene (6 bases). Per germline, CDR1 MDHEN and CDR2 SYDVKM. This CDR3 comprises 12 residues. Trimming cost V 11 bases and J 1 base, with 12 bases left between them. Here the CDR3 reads CAVEGTSYEQYF. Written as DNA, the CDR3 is TGTGCCGTGGAGGGAACATCCTACGAGCAGTACTTC.

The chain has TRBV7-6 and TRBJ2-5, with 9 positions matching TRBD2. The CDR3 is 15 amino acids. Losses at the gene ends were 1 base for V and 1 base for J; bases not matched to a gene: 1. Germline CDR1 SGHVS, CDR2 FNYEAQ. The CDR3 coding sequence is TGTGCCAGCAGCTTAGGACTAGCGGTCCAAGAGACCCAGTACTTC. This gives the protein CASSLGLAVQETQYF. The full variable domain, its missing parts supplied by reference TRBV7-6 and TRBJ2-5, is GAGVSQSPRYKVTKRGQDVALRCDPISGHVSLYWYRQALGQGPEFLTYFNYEAQQDKSGLPNDRFSAERPEGSISTLTIQRTEQRDSAMYRCASSLGLAVQETQYFGPGTRLLVL.

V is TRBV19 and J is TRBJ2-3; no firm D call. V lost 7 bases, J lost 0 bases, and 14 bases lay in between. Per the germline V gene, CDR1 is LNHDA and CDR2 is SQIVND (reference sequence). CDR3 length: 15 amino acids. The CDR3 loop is CASTLGASSTDTQYF. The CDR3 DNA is TGTGCCAGTACCCTAGGAGCATCTAGCACAGATACGCAGTATTTT.

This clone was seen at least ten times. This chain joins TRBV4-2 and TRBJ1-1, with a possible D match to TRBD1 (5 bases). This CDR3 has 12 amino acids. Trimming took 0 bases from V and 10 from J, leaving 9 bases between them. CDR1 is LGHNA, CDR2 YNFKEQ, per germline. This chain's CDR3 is CASSQEGPRAFF. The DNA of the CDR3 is TGTGCCAGCAGCCAAGAGGGACCGAGAGCTTTCTTT.

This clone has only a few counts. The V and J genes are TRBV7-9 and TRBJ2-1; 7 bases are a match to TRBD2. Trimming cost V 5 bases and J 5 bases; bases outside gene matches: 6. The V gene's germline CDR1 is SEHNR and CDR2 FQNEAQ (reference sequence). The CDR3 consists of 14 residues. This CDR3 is CASSAAGLNNEQFF. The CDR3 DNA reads TGTGCCAGCAGCGCAGCGGGACTAAACAATGAGCAGTTCTTC.

The CDR3 loop reads CATSNPGSGRYGYTF. In nucleotides, the CDR3 is TGTGCCACCAGCAACCCGGGCTCCGGACGATATGGCTACACCTTC. The genes are TRBV15 and TRBJ1-2; the D is unclear. There are 15 residues in the CDR3. From germline, CDR1 is LNHNV and CDR2 YYDKDF (reference sequence). V was clipped by 4 bases and J by 5 bases, with 17 bases between them.

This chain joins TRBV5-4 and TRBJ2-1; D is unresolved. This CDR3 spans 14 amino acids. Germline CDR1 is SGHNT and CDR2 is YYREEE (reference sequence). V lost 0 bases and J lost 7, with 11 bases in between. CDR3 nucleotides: TGTGCCAGCAGCTTGGGGGCCCAGGATAATGAGCAGTTCTTC. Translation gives CASSLGAQDNEQFF.

The CDR3 nucleotides read TGCAGCGTCGAACCAGGGGGCTCTGAAGCTTTCTTT. It is translated as CSVEPGGSEAFF. The rearrangement uses TRBV29-1 and TRBJ1-1; 8 bases are shared with TRBD1. V lost 6 bases to trimming and J lost 6 bases; unmatched junction nucleotides: 6. The germline V gene has CDR1 SQVTM and CDR2 ANQGSEA. This CDR3 is 12 amino acids long. The entire variable domain, with the rest obtained from reference TRBV29-1 and TRBJ1-1, is as follows: SAVISQKPSRDICQRGTSLTIQCQVDSQVTMMFWYRQQPGQSLTLIATANQGSEATYESGFVIDKFPISRPNLTFSTLTVSNMSPEDSSIYLCSVEPGGSEAFFGQGTRLTVV.

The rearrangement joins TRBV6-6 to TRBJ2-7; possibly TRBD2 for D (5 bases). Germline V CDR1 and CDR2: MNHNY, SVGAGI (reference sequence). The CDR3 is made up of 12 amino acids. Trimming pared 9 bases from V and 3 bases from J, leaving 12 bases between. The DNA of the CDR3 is TGTGCCAGTTCCGGGGTAAACTACGAGCAGTACTTC. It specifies CASSGVNYEQYF.

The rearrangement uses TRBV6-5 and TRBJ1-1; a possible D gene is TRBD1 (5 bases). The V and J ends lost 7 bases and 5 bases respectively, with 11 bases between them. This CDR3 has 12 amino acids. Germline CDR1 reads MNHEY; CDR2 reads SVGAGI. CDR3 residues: CASTSGGTEAFF. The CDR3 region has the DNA TGTGCCAGCACTTCCGGGGGTACTGAAGCTTTCTTT.

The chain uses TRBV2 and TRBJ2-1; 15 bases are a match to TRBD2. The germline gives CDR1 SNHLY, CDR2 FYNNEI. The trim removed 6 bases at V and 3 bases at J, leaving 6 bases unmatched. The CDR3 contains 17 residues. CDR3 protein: CASREGLAGGDYNEQFF. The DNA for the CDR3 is TGTGCCAGCAGGGAGGGACTAGCGGGAGGAGACTACAATGAGCAGTTCTTC. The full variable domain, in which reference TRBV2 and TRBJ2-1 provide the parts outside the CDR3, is EPEVTQTPSHQVTQMGQEVILRCVPISNHLYFYWYRQILGQKVEFLVSFYNNEISEKSEIFDDQFSVERPDGSNFTLKIRSTKLEDSAMYFCASREGLAGGDYNEQFFGPGTRLTVL.

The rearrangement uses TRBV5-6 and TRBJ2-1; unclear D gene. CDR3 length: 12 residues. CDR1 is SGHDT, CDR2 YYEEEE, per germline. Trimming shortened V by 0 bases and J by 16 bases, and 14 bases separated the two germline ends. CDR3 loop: CASSLAGLENFF. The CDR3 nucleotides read TGTGCCAGCAGCTTGGCCGGGCTAGAGAACTTCTTC.

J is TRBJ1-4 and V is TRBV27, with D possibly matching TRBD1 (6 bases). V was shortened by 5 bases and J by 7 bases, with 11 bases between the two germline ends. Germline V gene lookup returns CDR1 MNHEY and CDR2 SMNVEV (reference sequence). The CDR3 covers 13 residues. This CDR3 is CASSHEGGEKLFF. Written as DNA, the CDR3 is TGTGCCAGCAGTCACGAGGGGGGTGAAAAACTGTTTTTT.

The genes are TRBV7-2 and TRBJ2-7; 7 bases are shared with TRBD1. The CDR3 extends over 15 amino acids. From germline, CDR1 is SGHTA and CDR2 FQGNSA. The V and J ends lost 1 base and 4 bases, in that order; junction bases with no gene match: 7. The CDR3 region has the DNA TGTGCCAGCAGCTTAGTCGTGGGACAGCCGTACGAGCAGTACTTC. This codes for CASSLVVGQPYEQYF.

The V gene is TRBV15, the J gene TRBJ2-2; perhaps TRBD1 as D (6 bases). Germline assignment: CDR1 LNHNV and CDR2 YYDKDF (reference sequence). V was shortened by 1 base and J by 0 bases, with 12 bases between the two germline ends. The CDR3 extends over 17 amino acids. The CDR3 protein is CATSRGGHITNTGELFF. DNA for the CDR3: TGTGCCACCAGCAGAGGGGGACATATAACGAACACCGGGGAGCTGTTTTTT.

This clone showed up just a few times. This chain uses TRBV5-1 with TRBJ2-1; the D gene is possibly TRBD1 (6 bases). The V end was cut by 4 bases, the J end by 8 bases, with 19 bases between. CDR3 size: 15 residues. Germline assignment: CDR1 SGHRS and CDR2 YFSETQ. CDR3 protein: CASSLSTGNIDEQFF. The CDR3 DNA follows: TGCGCCAGCAGCCTCTCTACAGGGAATATCGATGAGCAGTTCTTC.

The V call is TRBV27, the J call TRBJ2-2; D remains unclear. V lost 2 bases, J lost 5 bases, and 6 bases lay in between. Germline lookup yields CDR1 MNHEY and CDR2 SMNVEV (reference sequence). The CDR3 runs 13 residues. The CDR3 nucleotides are TGTGCCAGCAGTTTAACTTCGACCGGGGAGCTGTTTTTT. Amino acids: CASSLTSTGELFF.

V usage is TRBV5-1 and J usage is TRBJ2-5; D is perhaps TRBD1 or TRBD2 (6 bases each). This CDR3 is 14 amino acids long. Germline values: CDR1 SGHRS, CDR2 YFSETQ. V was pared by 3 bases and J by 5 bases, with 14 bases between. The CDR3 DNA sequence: TGCGCCAGCAGCTGGGTTTGGGGGGCGGAGACCCAGTACTTC. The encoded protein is CASSWVWGAETQYF.

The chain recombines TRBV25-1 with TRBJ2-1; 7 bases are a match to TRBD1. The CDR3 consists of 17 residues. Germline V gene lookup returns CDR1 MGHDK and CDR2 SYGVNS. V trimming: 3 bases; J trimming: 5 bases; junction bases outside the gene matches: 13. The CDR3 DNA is TGTGCCAGCAGTGACTCCCCTGAGAGGGGGCCCCACAATGAGCAGTTCTTC. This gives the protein CASSDSPERGPHNEQFF. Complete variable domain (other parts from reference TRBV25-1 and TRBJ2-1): EADIYQTPRYLVIGTGKKITLECSQTMGHDKMYWYQQDPGMELHLIHYSYGVNSTEKGDLSSESTVSRIRTEHFPLTLESARPSHTSQYLCASSDSPERGPHNEQFFGPGTRLTVL.

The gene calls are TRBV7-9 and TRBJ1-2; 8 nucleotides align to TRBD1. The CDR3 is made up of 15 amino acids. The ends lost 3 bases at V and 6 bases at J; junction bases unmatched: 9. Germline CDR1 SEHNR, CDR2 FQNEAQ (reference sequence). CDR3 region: CASSFPGQEPHGYTF. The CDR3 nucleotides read TGTGCCAGCAGCTTCCCGGGACAGGAACCCCATGGCTACACCTTC.

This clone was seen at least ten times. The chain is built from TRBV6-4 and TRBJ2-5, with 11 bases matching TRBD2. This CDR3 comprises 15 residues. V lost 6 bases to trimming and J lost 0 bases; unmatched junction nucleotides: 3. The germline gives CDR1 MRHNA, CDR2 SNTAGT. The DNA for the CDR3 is TGTGCCAGCAGCCCGACTAGCGGGGACCAAGAGACCCAGTACTTC. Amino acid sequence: CASSPTSGDQETQYF.

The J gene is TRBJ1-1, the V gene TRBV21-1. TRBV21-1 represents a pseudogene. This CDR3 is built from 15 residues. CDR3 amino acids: CARLEAGGDETEAFF. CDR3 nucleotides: TGTGCCAGACTGGAAGCCGGAGGTGATGAAACTGAAGCTTTCTTT.

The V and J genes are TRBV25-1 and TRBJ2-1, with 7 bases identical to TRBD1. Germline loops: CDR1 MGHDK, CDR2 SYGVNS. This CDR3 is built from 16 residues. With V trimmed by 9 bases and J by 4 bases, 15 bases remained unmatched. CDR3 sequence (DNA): TGTGCCAGTGAAAAGGGGGCCGGGACAGCATACAATGAGCAGTTCTTC. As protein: CASEKGAGTAYNEQFF.

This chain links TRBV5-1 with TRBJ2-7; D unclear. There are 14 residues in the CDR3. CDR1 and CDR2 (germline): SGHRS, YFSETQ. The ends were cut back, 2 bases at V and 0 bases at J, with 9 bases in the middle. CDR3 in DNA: TGCGCCAGCAGCTTCCTACCGAGCTCCTACGAGCAGTACTTC. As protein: CASSFLPSSYEQYF.

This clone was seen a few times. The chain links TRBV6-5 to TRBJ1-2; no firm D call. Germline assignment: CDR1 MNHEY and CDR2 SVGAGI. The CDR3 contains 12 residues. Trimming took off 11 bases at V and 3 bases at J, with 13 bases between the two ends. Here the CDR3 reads CAVKRSDYGYTF. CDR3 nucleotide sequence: TGTGCCGTGAAAAGGTCCGACTATGGCTACACCTTC.